The subject of this entry is one T cell receptor (beta chain). Its antigen is still unknown. No base qualities exist here, and no much larger clone lies one base off it. Ends trimmed: V by 4 bases, J by 7 bases; bases unmatched to a gene: 8. CDR1 and CDR2 are drawn from the germline V gene (reference sequence): SGHNT, YYREEE. Taken from cysteine to phenylalanine, the CDR3 has 15 residues. Left in the record is the CDR3 DNA by itself, 45 bases read in frame from the first base. The CDR3 regions of human TCRbeta chains were analyzed by immunosequencing. Turning to the authors' computational methods: TCRs in the repertoires were matched against a reference library of SARS-CoV-2-specific TCRs that had been generated with the MIRA antigen-specificity platform. Breadth was defined as the fraction of unique TCRs that were SARS-CoV-2-associated. Depth was defined as the fraction of total T cells that were SARS-CoV-2-associated. Using the MIRA data, every spike-specific TCR was mapped to the spike region that the TCR reacted to and assigned to either a CD4 or a CD8 class. Log10-transformed breadth and depth values were compared by one-way ANOVA with Sidak's multiple comparisons tests. The clones in this table, taken by TCRdb from immuneACCESS, are in-frame only. Not every clone is retained; where verified, under half of the shortfall comes from an unresolved V gene, and the cause of the rest is unknown. V and J calls and clone size come straight from that table; D and trimming were deduced from the DNA. The sample has fewer than 70,000 clones on record, roughly 80% of them singletons. The top ten constitute around 15% of the sample.

The data stem from a study of T cell responses to AZD1222 COVID-19 vaccine (dated by TCRdb to 2020 to 2023). Background on the whole study: A total of just over 230 trial participants underwent TCR sequencing, of whom 207 received two doses of AZD1222 and 26 received two doses of the MenACWY control vaccine. Trial participants were enrolled into age subgroups of 18-55, 56-69 and 70-plus years, which contained roughly 150, 30 and 60 TCR-sequenced participants, respectively.

Study-wide conclusions, independent of this receptor: Participants were mostly white British, with more females than males. The authors suggested clonal diversity may have been underestimated. Conclusions about previously exposed vaccinees were limited because only a handful of AZD1222 recipients were SARS-CoV-2 seropositive at baseline. After two AZD1222 doses, both the breadth and the depth of spike-specific TCRs were significantly higher than at day 0 and than in MenACWY recipients. The whole spike protein was spanned by vaccine-associated CD4 TCRs, and dominant responses were seen in regions 160-218 and 743-854. Epitopes outside the regions mutated in the B.1.351 and B.1.1.7 variants were reportedly recognized by nearly half of the unique spike-specific TCRs. Because no samples from the day 14 peak response were available, repertoires could be characterized only after the peak T cell response. The 56-69-year group was small, and its depth increase did not reach significance, likely because of low power.

What the time point label conveys for this sample: about 28 days (+/-7) after the second vaccine dose. AZD1222 recipients whose second dose came at about 4 weeks and those whose second dose came at about 12 weeks were combined into one group, since spike-specific TCR depth and breadth did not differ between the two schedules. Vaccinee samples were obtained from the UK trials COV001 and COV002, which included a single-blind randomized controlled phase 2/3 trial of AZD1222 (ChAdOx1 nCoV-19) in healthy adults. Trial participant PBMC samples were collected at day 0 and day 28 after the second dose for TCRbeta chain sequencing.

This sequence was found in an adult who received the AZD1222 COVID-19 vaccine. This specimen consisted of peripheral blood, obtained 28 days after the second AZD1222 dose. This chain is built from TRBV5-4 and TRBJ2-1; 10 junctional bases match TRBD1. CDR3 protein: CASSTTGGAVNEQFF. The sequenced DNA: TGTGCCAGCAGCACGACAGGGGGCGCGGTTAATGAGCAGTTCTTC.